This T cell receptor beta chain was captured by sequencing in a study of cytomegalovirus exposure and HLA in healthy donors. Method: immunoSEQ multiplex PCR; TCRdb's copy keeps in-frame clones and lacks some. Among about 330,000 clones listed, more than 80% were seen once. V lost 4 bases to trimming and J lost 4 bases, with 16 bases between them. The CDR3 spans 15 residues. Germline CDR1 SGHTA, CDR2 FQGNSA. Sequencing was carried out using PBMCs. This chain connects TRBV7-2 to TRBJ1-1, with D maybe TRBD1 (6 bases). The source is a woman between 18 and 30 years old in good health and CMV-seronegative. The CDR3 DNA reads as TGTGCCAGCAGCTACACCGGCGGACAGTTCACTGAAGCTTTCTTT. Residues: CASSYTGGQFTEAFF.